This T cell receptor (beta chain) appears in the sequencing data of a study of regulatory T cells in long-lasting Graves disease (dated by TCRdb to about 2021). For the study in its entirety: In the newly diagnosed Graves' disease group, patients had been taking antithyroid drugs for less than 3 months. This study used TCR sequencing and RNA sequencing of peripheral blood to compare persistent Graves' disease patients against newly diagnosed Graves' disease patients. A total of around 33 samples underwent TCR sequencing, from roughly 13 patients with persistent Graves' disease and roughly 20 patients with newly diagnosed Graves' disease. The study took place in China and was registered as a clinical trial. On the study overall, not on this receptor specifically: Because the primary lesion, thyroid tissue, could not be accessed, the study looked at peripheral blood alone. Persistent disease showed preferential use of TRBV28, TRBJ1-2 and TRBJ2-5, whereas newly diagnosed disease favored TRBV20-1 and TRBJ2-1. Lower TCR Shannon entropy and fewer highly expanded clones were observed in persistent Graves' disease patients than in newly diagnosed patients, which suggested clonal expansion. Patients with persistent disease shared more public clonotypes (over 2,500) than newly diagnosed patients did (approximately 1,000). The small sample size was acknowledged by the authors as a limitation that may reduce accuracy. Only the TCR beta chain was sequenced and analyzed.

What the time point label conveys for this sample: newly diagnosed GD, antithyroid drugs for less than 3 months. For both TCR sequencing and RNA sequencing, RNA was extracted from PBMCs using TRIzol. The diagnosis of Graves' disease followed American Thyroid Association guidelines. Recruitment of patients was carried out at an endocrinology department in Xi'an, China. Each patient gave approximately 10 milliliters of peripheral blood, collected in an EDTA anticoagulant tube. Ficoll Paque Plus density gradient separation was used to isolate PBMCs, and no further T cell sorting was done. An Agilent 2100 Bioanalyzer and agarose gel were used to check RNA quality, and a NanoDrop 2000 was used to measure RNA concentration. This clonotype was detected many times. No antigen is known for it. Per-base qualities were not stored, and no clone one base away is much larger. Libraries were made using multiplex PCR. For sequencing, an Illumina HiSeq 4000 was employed. iRepertoire HTBI primers and Arm-PCR amplification of CDR3 regions were used to construct TCR beta libraries. Before sequencing, the PCR products went through gel purification. In the source study's methods: A total of some 60 TRBV and some 15 TRBJ segments were identified across samples and were used for gene usage analysis of CDR3 amino acid clonotypes. COPE and FqMerger were used to merge filtered high-quality paired reads into contigs. Contigs were aligned with BLAST to IMGT TRBV, TRBD and TRBJ reference genes, and CDR3 was defined per IMGT. Clonotypes above 0.1% frequency were classified as highly expanded clones. Repertoire diversity was measured by Shannon entropy, and V-J evenness by the Gini coefficient. Public clonotypes were defined as clonotypes shared by more than one individual. TCRdb trimmed the raw reads at Q25, called clones with MiXCR and kept productive beta chains. A single entry per CDR3 protein holds the most common genes and DNA from its merged rows. V and J calls and clone size were set by TCRdb, not the authors. In this sample the table shows roughly 250,000 distinct CDR3 sequences, approximately 20% of which occur a single time. The top ten constitute 14% of the sample.

For CDR1 and CDR2, the germline V gene (reference sequence) lists DFQATT and SNEGSKA. Inclusive of the bounding cysteine and phenylalanine, the CDR3 is 15 residues long. Of the read, only the CDR3 DNA is kept; its 45 bases are in frame from base 1. The data also belong to a second study, concerning T cells in Graves' hyperthyroidism and ophthalmopathy. As noted in the second study: Stable Graves' hyperthyroidism was defined as no progression to ophthalmopathy during 18 months of follow-up. Hyperthyroidism patients were aged 18 to 65 years and newly diagnosed, with disease duration of less than 2 months. Exclusion was applied to patients with uncontrolled infections, other autoimmune diseases, pregnancy or lactation. Diagnoses were established on the basis of clinical symptoms, serum thyroxine and TRAb, thyroid ultrasound, and orbital computed tomography. For the first round of RT-PCR on the TCR CDR3, the HTBI primer set was used together with the Qiagen OneStep RT-PCR kit. Most expanded thyroid clonotypes (frequency above 0.001) were also found in blood, which suggests that blood repertoires may mirror thyroid immune responses. A model built on a 13 V-J signature distinguished ophthalmopathy from stable hyperthyroidism, reaching approximately 89% sensitivity and under 84% specificity in cross-validation and 80%/75% in testing. In validation, the model predicted progression to ophthalmopathy a median of roughly 6.2 months before onset, with roughly 68% sensitivity and around 76% specificity. To identify TCR V-J signatures that set the groups apart, the researchers used a discovery cohort of 100 patients, made up of 40 to 45 with Graves' ophthalmopathy and 57 with stable Graves' hyperthyroidism. An independent validation cohort of fewer than 20 hyperthyroidism patients and over 15 patients who later progressed to ophthalmopathy tested prospective prediction of ophthalmopathy. The roughly 100 discovery patients were divided at random into training and test sets in a 7:3 ratio. In more than 5 Graves' hyperthyroidism patients, the study also compared T-cell repertoires from thyroid tissue with T-cell repertoires from blood. After blood sampling, hyperthyroidism patients were treated with methimazole at a starting dose of 30 mg daily, and ophthalmopathy patients were treated with high-dose intravenous methylprednisolone. The libraries were constructed in a second round of multiplex PCR and then size-selected and purified. Paired-end sequencing of the libraries was performed with 100 bp reads on an Illumina HiSeq2000. Raw data were processed with SOAPnuke, discarding reads with adapters, uncalled bases, mean Phred below 15, or no exact constant-primer or identifier match. COPE v1.2.5 was used to merge high-quality paired reads, and clonotypes were defined as unique nucleotide sequences. Clonotypes were aligned to IMGT TRBV, TRBD and TRBJ reference segments using MiTCR v1.1. The analysis included only V-J combinations with a frequency above 0.0001, which together covered more than 98% of the repertoires. A TCS score was defined as the ratio between F50 (clonal expansion) and ExV (chaos), using BLOSUM62-based TCRdist between CDR3 peptides within each V-J. Welch's t-statistics and random forest reduced roughly 500 V-J features to about 12, which were used in a naive Bayes classifier (R e1071). No statistical method was used to fix the sample size in advance, and group allocation was not hidden from the investigators. According to the paper, TCR Vbeta CDR3 sequencing was carried out on 120 to 150 peripheral blood samples, which came from approximately 41 ophthalmopathy, under 80 hyperthyroidism and approximately 17 progressor patients.

Recombination connected TRBV20-1 to TRBJ2-3; TRBD1 agrees with 9 junctional bases. This material consisted of peripheral blood mononuclear cells (PBMCs), taken at new diagnosis, from a patient treated with antithyroid drugs. The clonotype was recovered from a woman between 25 and 40 years old with Graves disease. Donor details come from another sample of the same person, matched by shared clones. The encoded CDR3 is CRVRGVQGATDTQYF. The nucleotide sequence reads TGCAGAGTTAGAGGAGTACAGGGGGCCACAGATACGCAGTATTTT.